This TCR beta chain was retrieved from a study of regulatory T cells in long-lasting Graves disease. General study points: Persistent Graves' patients showed less TCR diversity than newly diagnosed ones. Patients with persistent disease showed a bias toward TRBV28, TRBJ1-2 and TRBJ2-5. Possibly, accuracy suffered from the small sample size.

Germline V lookup: CDR1 SEHNR, CDR2 FQNEAQ (reference sequence). V lost 4 bases, J lost 4 bases, and 11 bases lay in between. This CDR3 spans 13 amino acids. Arm-PCR of CDR3 regions and iRepertoire HTBI primers were used to build TCR beta libraries. Each CDR3 protein is one row after TCRdb ran MiXCR on the multiplex PCR reads. The repertoire holds 400,000 to 450,000 distinct CDR3 sequences, around 24% seen once, with roughly a quarter in the top ten. Noted time point: persistent/refractory GD, antithyroid drugs over 5 years with positive TRAb. After RNA was extracted from PBMCs, the TCR library was made from it. Graves' disease was diagnosed by American Thyroid Association guidelines. This clonotype was seen many times. No antigen is known for it.

The receptor's source is a female donor with Graves disease. The starting material was peripheral blood mononuclear cells (PBMCs), obtained when the disease was refractory, from a patient treated with antithyroid drugs. The chain couples TRBV7-9 to TRBJ2-7; D is undetermined. As DNA, the CDR3 is TGTGCCAGCAGCTACGGAGTCGGGTACGAGCAGTACTTC. It encodes CASSYGVGYEQYF. Full variable domain (outside the CDR3, taken from reference TRBV7-9 and TRBJ2-7): DTGVSQNPRHKITKRGQNVTFRCDPISEHNRLYWYRQTLGQGPEFLTYFQNEAQLEKSRLLSDRFSAERPKGSFSTLEIQRTEQGDSAMYLCASSYGVGYEQYFGPGTRLTVT.